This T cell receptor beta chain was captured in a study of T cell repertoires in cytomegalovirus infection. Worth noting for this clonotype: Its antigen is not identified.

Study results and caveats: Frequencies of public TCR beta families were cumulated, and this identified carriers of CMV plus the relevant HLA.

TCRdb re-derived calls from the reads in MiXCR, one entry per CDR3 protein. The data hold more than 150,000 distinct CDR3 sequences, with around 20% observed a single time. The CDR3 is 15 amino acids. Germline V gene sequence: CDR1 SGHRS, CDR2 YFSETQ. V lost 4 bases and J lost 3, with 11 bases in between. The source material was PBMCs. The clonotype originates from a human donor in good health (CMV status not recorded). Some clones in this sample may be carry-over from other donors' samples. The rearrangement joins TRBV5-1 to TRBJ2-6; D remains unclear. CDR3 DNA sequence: TGCGCCAGCAGCCCCCCGATGGGTGGGGCCAACGTCCTGACTTTC. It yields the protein CASSPPMGGANVLTF.